Shown below are 28 T cell receptor beta chains from a single sample sequenced in a study of T-cell reconstitution after alpha-beta-depleted transplantation in children. Study findings and constraints: Newly produced T cells mostly provided counts and TCRbeta diversity after one year, as hyperexpanded clones declined.

No antigen has been identified for these receptors. Using unique molecular identifiers, the investigators prepared the TCRbeta library. One entry per CDR3 protein, called by TCRdb with MiXCR from the PCR reads. The sample shows approximately 300,000 distinct CDR3 sequences, approximately 7.3% of them seen only once. The sample in question was peripheral blood, obtained 360 days after TCRalphabeta/CD19-depleted stem cell transplant. The receptors come from a female patient aged 2-9 years who had a stem cell transplant for Fanconi anemia, so the T cells may come from the graft donor.

V and J are TRBV13 and TRBJ2-1, with D maybe TRBD2 (5 bases). Trimming took off 2 bases at V and 2 bases at J, with 16 bases between the two ends. The germline gives CDR1 PRHDT, CDR2 FYEKMQ (reference sequence). This CDR3 spans 17 amino acids. The CDR3 loop reads CASSLFPGLGTYNEQFF. CDR3 DNA: TGTGCCAGCAGCTTATTTCCCGGACTGGGGACCTACAATGAGCAGTTCTTC.

This clonotype ranks as medium-sized (0.01 to 0.1%). The chain couples TRBV20-1 to TRBJ2-5; unclear D gene. The CDR3 length is 11 residues. Trimming removed 5 bases from V and 0 bases from J, with 4 bases in between. Looked up from germline, CDR1 is DFQATT and CDR2 is SNEGSKA (reference sequence). In nucleotides, the CDR3 is TGCAGTGCTGAGTACCAAGAGACCCAGTACTTC. Encoded protein: CSAEYQETQYF.

The chain combines TRBV4-3 with TRBJ2-7, with D uncertain. Trimming removed 1 base from V and 1 base from J, with 14 bases in between. The CDR3 extends over 16 amino acids. Germline CDR1 is LGHNA and CDR2 is YSLEER. In nucleotides, the CDR3 is TGCGCCAGCAGCCAAGGTAGGGCCAAAAATTCCTACGAGCAGTACGTC. Amino acid sequence: CASSQGRAKNSYEQYV.

There are many counts of this clonotype. The chain employs TRBV28 and TRBJ1-1; D gene uncertain. V lost 3 bases and J 0 bases, leaving 5 bases between the germline ends. The CDR3 contains 13 residues. The germline V gene has CDR1 MDHEN and CDR2 SYDVKM. The CDR3 DNA follows: TGTGCCAGCAGTTTGAGAGTGAACACTGAAGCTTTCTTT. It translates to CASSLRVNTEAFF. Drawing the rest from reference TRBV28 and TRBJ1-1, the complete variable domain is DVKVTQSSRYLVKRTGEKVFLECVQDMDHENMFWYRQDPGLGLRLIYFSYDVKMKEKGDIPEGYSVSREKKERFSLILESASTNQTSMYLCASSLRVNTEAFFGQGTRLTVV.

This clonotype was seen a few times. V and J are TRBV2 and TRBJ2-3; TRBD2 aligns across 8 bases. Germline V gene sequence: CDR1 SNHLY, CDR2 FYNNEI. CDR3 length equals 16 residues. V lost 0 bases to trimming and J lost 4 bases; unmatched junction nucleotides: 6. CDR3 amino acids: CASSEAGLEAPDTQYF. The CDR3 nucleotides are TGTGCCAGCAGTGAAGCGGGACTAGAGGCCCCAGATACGCAGTATTTT. Full variable domain (remainder filled in from reference TRBV2 and TRBJ2-3): EPEVTQTPSHQVTQMGQEVILRCVPISNHLYFYWYRQILGQKVEFLVSFYNNEISEKSEIFDDQFSVERPDGSNFTLKIRSTKLEDSAMYFCASSEAGLEAPDTQYFGPGTRLTVL.

Ten or more counts support this clonotype. The gene calls are TRBV2 and TRBJ1-1; no reliable D call. This CDR3 spans 15 amino acids. V lost 6 bases and J lost 4, with 18 bases in between. Germline lookup yields CDR1 SNHLY and CDR2 FYNNEI. DNA for the CDR3: TGTGCCAGCAGAAGTCGGACCCCAGCGAGCACTGAAGCTTTCTTT. Protein product: CASRSRTPASTEAFF.

This clonotype was seen at least ten times. The V call is TRBV10-1, the J call TRBJ2-3; TRBD2 might be the D (6 bases). The CDR3 contains 15 residues. CDR1 is WNHNN, CDR2 SYGVQD, per germline (reference sequence). Trimming pared 3 bases from V and 2 bases from J, leaving 12 bases between. The CDR3, as DNA: TGCGCCAGCAGTGAAGTAGCGGCTCACACAGATACGCAGTATTTT. This sequence encodes CASSEVAAHTDTQYF.

Ten or more counts support this clonotype. The genes are TRBV7-8 and TRBJ2-7, with D tentatively TRBD1 (5 bases). V lost 5 bases and J 4 bases, leaving 12 bases between the germline ends. This CDR3 spans 13 amino acids. CDR1 and CDR2 from the germline V gene are SGHVS and FQNEAQ. Written as DNA, the CDR3 is TGTGCCAGCAGCCAGAGACAGTTTTACGAGCAGTACTTC. Its translation: CASSQRQFYEQYF.

This clonotype was seen ten or more times. The gene calls are TRBV12-3 or TRBV12-4 and TRBJ1-3; no reliable D call. V dropped 5 bases and J dropped 0 bases, with 8 bases sitting between them. The CDR3 is 14 amino acids. The CDR3 loop is CASSIRVSGNTIYF. The CDR3 bases are TGTGCCAGCAGTATACGGGTCTCTGGAAACACCATATATTTT.

In this sample, this clonotype turned up many times. V usage is TRBV12-3 or TRBV12-4 and J usage is TRBJ1-3, with D possibly being TRBD1 (6 bases). This CDR3 region has 13 residues. V dropped 6 bases and J dropped 2 bases, with 8 bases sitting between them. The CDR3: CASRDSAGNTIYF. The CDR3 region has the DNA TGTGCCAGCAGGGACAGCGCTGGAAACACCATATATTTT.

This clonotype was detected ten times or more. The gene calls are TRBV5-1 and TRBJ2-5, with 10 nucleotides matching TRBD1. This CDR3 region has 15 residues. Germline CDR1 is SGHRS and CDR2 is YFSETQ. V was clipped by 5 bases and J by 5 bases; unmatched bases: 9. CDR3 bases: TGCGCCAGCAGATTAGGGACAGGGGAAAGCGAGACCCAGTACTTC. Translated, it gives CASRLGTGESETQYF. Together with reference TRBV5-1 and TRBJ2-5, the CDR3 gives the full variable domain: KAGVTQTPRYLIKTRGQQVTLSCSPISGHRSVSWYQQTPGQGLQFLFEYFSETQRNKGNFPGRFSGRQFSNSRSEMNVSTLELGDSALYLCASRLGTGESETQYFGPGTRLLVL.

The chain carries TRBV20-1 and TRBJ1-1; TRBD1 agrees at 8 bases. This CDR3 has 16 residues. V lost 4 bases, J lost 4 bases, and 14 bases stayed unmatched. CDR1 and CDR2 (germline): DFQATT, SNEGSKA (reference sequence). The CDR3 DNA reads TGCAGTGCTATGCGAGGGCAGGGGGCGATGGTCACTGAAGCTTTCTTT. It translates to CSAMRGQGAMVTEAFF.

This clonotype was seen at least ten times. The V call is TRBV9, the J call TRBJ2-2; unclear D gene. The germline V gene encodes CDR1 SGDLS and CDR2 YYNGEE. The CDR3 is made up of 16 amino acids. V lost 0 bases and J 0 bases, leaving 9 bases between the germline ends. The CDR3 DNA sequence: TGTGCCAGCAGCGTAGCTGCTTCCCCGAACACCGGGGAGCTGTTTTTT. This gives the protein CASSVAASPNTGELFF.

This sequence joins TRBV4-2 and TRBJ1-1; a weak D match, TRBD1 (5 bases). The CDR3 has 14 residues. Germline V gene sequence: CDR1 LGHNA, CDR2 YNFKEQ. The V and J ends lost 4 bases and 7 bases respectively, with 16 bases between them. The CDR3 DNA sequence: TGTGCCAGCAGCCCTCAGCGACAGTATAGTGAAGCTTTCTTT. Encoded protein: CASSPQRQYSEAFF.

This clonotype was observed at least ten times. This chain connects TRBV7-9 to TRBJ2-7, with D maybe TRBD1 (5 bases). Between the trimmed V and J ends, which lost 4 bases and 8 bases, there was a span of 18 bases. The V gene's germline CDR1 is SEHNR and CDR2 FQNEAQ (reference sequence). The CDR3 is 14 amino acids. The CDR3 reads CASSSPGRVGKQYF. The CDR3 bases are TGTGCCAGCAGCTCCCCAGGCAGGGTAGGCAAGCAGTACTTC. Full variable domain (missing parts from reference TRBV7-9 and TRBJ2-7): DTGVSQNPRHKITKRGQNVTFRCDPISEHNRLYWYRQTLGQGPEFLTYFQNEAQLEKSRLLSDRFSAERPKGSFSTLEIQRTEQGDSAMYLCASSSPGRVGKQYFGPGTRLTVT.

This clonotype was counted between two and nine times. This chain links TRBV6-5 with TRBJ1-4, with TRBD1 identical over 10 bases. CDR1 and CDR2 (germline): MNHEY, SVGAGI. The CDR3 is made up of 15 amino acids. After removal of 3 bases from V and 7 bases from J, the junction contained 5 bases not matched to a gene. CDR3 loop: CASSYWGQGSEKLFF. In DNA, the CDR3 is TGTGCCAGCAGTTATTGGGGACAGGGGAGTGAAAAACTGTTTTTT.

This clonotype has only a few counts. V gene TRBV6-2 or TRBV6-3 combines with J gene TRBJ2-7; perhaps TRBD2 as D (5 bases). The CDR3 consists of 15 residues. In germline, CDR1 is MNHEY, CDR2 SVGEGT. V lost 2 bases, J lost 0 bases, and 11 bases lay in between. The CDR3 DNA is TGTGCCAGCAGTTACAGAGCGGAAAGCTCCTACGAGCAGTACTTC. Its protein is CASSYRAESSYEQYF.

In its sample, this clonotype was seen a few times. The junction differs from germline at one of its ends, possibly a read error. The chain uses TRBV4-2 and TRBJ2-5, with 9 bases aligning to TRBD2. CDR1 LGHNA and CDR2 YNFKEQ come from the germline V gene. The CDR3 is 16 amino acids. CDR3 bases: TGTGCCAGCAGCCAAGTGATCGGCCTAGCGGGGCTCTCGGCGAACTTC. This sequence encodes CASSQVIGLAGLSANF.

This clonotype was counted only a few times. The genes are TRBV30 and TRBJ2-7; 9 bases match TRBD1. From germline, CDR1 is GTSNPN and CDR2 SVGIG (reference sequence). J lost 4 bases, V lost 3 bases, and 4 bases had no gene match. The CDR3 runs 13 residues. The CDR3 DNA sequence: TGTGCCTGGAGACAGGGGGCGGCTTACGAGCAGTACTTC. Its protein product is CAWRQGAAYEQYF.

This clonotype showed up just a few times. The CDR3 nucleotides are TGCAGTGCTAGGACAGGACTCGGGAGTGAAGCTTTCTTT. Protein product: CSARTGLGSEAFF. The chain links TRBV20-1 to TRBJ1-1; D might be TRBD1 (6 bases). This CDR3 is 13 amino acids long. Germline V lookup: CDR1 DFQATT, CDR2 SNEGSKA (reference sequence). V was trimmed by 3 bases and J by 7 bases, leaving 15 bases between them.

This clonotype was found many times. This rearrangement joins TRBV5-1 to TRBJ2-7; weak D call: TRBD1 (6 bases). The CDR3 has 15 residues. V shed 4 bases and J shed 1 base, with 15 bases lying between them. From germline, CDR1 is SGHRS and CDR2 YFSETQ. CDR3 sequence (DNA): TGCGCCAGCAGCAGCAACAGGGTGTGGTCCTACGAGCAGTACTTC. It yields the protein CASSSNRVWSYEQYF.

This clonotype was counted between two and nine times. The chain links TRBV7-8 to TRBJ1-2, with D perhaps matching TRBD1 (5 bases). Germline loops: CDR1 SGHVS, CDR2 FQNEAQ. There are 14 residues in the CDR3. V gave up 5 bases and J gave up 4 bases, with 14 bases separating them. CDR3 in DNA: TGTGCCAGCAGCCTAGAAGCTGGGGCCTATGGCTACACCTTC. It codes for CASSLEAGAYGYTF. The full variable domain, its missing parts supplied by reference TRBV7-8 and TRBJ1-2, is GAGVSQSPRYKVAKRGQDVALRCDPISGHVSLFWYQQALGQGPEFLTYFQNEAQLDKSGLPSDRFFAERPEGSVSTLKIQRTQQEDSAVYLCASSLEAGAYGYTFGSGTRLTVV.

The chain recombines TRBV6-1 with TRBJ1-5; D ambiguous. V was clipped by 9 bases and J by 0 bases, with 12 bases between them. There are 14 residues in the CDR3. Germline V CDR1 and CDR2: MNHNS, SASEGT. CDR3 sequence: CARPGKNSNQPQHF. The CDR3 DNA sequence: TGTGCCAGGCCCGGGAAAAATAGCAATCAGCCCCAGCATTTT.

This clonotype was picked up many times. V is TRBV9 and J is TRBJ1-1; D ambiguous. Deletions cut 5 bases from V and 8 bases from J, with 16 bases between. The V gene's germline CDR1 is SGDLS and CDR2 YYNGEE. This CDR3 is built from 13 residues. The CDR3 spells CASSNLKNREAFF. The DNA of the CDR3 is TGTGCCAGCAGTAATCTTAAGAACCGGGAAGCTTTCTTT. Filled out from reference TRBV9 and TRBJ1-1, the complete variable domain reads DSGVTQTPKHLITATGQRVTLRCSPRSGDLSVYWYQQSLDQGLQFLIQYYNGEERAKGNILERFSAQQFPDLHSELNLSSLELGDSALYFCASSNLKNREAFFGQGTRLTVV.

At least ten counts were recorded for this clonotype. CDR3 sequence (DNA): TGTGCCAGCAGTTTCCTTACTGGGACAGGGGATGGTAATGGCTACACCTTC. It codes for CASSFLTGTGDGNGYTF. The chain is built from TRBV27 and TRBJ1-2, with 10 bases matching TRBD1. This CDR3 region has 17 residues. Germline trimming cut 3 bases from V and 6 bases from J; bases unmatched to any gene: 13. Per germline, CDR1 MNHEY and CDR2 SMNVEV (reference sequence).

There are a few counts of this clonotype. The rearrangement uses TRBV20-1 and TRBJ2-3, with 8 positions matching TRBD2. Per the germline V gene, CDR1 is DFQATT and CDR2 is SNEGSKA (reference sequence). The CDR3 totals 13 residues. V shed 0 bases, J shed 10 bases, and the junction held 6 bases outside the gene matches. The CDR3 coding sequence is TGCAGTGCTAGAGATTACCTAGCGGGTGCGCAGTATTTT. It translates to CSARDYLAGAQYF.

There are a few counts of this clonotype. The chain combines TRBV2 with TRBJ2-2, with TRBD1 matching 8 bases. V lost 4 bases to trimming and J lost 5 bases; unmatched junction nucleotides: 6. Per germline, CDR1 SNHLY and CDR2 FYNNEI. CDR3 length: 15 residues. The CDR3 DNA reads as TGTGCCAGCAGTGTCGACAGGGGACGGACCGGGGAGCTGTTTTTT. Its translation is CASSVDRGRTGELFF.

This clonotype was seen at least ten times. The V gene is TRBV10-3, the J gene TRBJ1-1; D remains unclear. Between the trimmed V and J ends, which lost 7 bases and 5 bases, there was a span of 14 bases. The CDR3 covers 13 residues. Germline lookup yields CDR1 ENHRY and CDR2 SYGVKD. The CDR3 here is CAIKGYGGTEAFF. The CDR3 nucleotides read TGTGCCATCAAAGGGTACGGTGGGACTGAAGCTTTCTTT.